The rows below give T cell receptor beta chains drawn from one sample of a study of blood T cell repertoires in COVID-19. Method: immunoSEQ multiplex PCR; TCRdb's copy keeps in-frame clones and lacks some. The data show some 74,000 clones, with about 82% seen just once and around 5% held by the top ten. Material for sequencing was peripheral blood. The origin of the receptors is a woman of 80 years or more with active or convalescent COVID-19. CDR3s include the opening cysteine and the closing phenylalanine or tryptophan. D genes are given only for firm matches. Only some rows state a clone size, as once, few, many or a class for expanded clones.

TGTGCCAGCTCACCGTCGACAGGGGGCGGTGAAAAACTGTTTTTT	CASSPSTGGGEKLFF	TRBV18	15	NA	TRBD1	TRBJ1-4
TGTGCCAGCAGTGAAGCACAGGGGATGGGCACAGATACGCAGTATTTT	CASSEAQGMGTDTQYF	TRBV6-1	16	NA	TRBD1	TRBJ2-3
TGCGCCAGCAGCTCCGGGACAGGGGGAGGCTACACCTTC	CASSSGTGGGYTF	TRBV5-1	13	NA	TRBD1	TRBJ1-2
TGTGCCAGCAGTTACCGGCAAGAGACCCAGTACTTC	CASSYRQETQYF	TRBV6-5	12	NA	NA	TRBJ2-5
TGCGCCAGCAGTGAGTCGAGGGTCGATGAGCAGTTCTTC	CASSESRVDEQFF	TRBV10-1	13	NA	NA	TRBJ2-1
TGTGCCAGTAGTATATCCGGGACAGGGGGAGTTGCGGATGGCTACACCTTC	CASSISGTGGVADGYTF	TRBV19	17	NA	TRBD1	TRBJ1-2
TGTGCCAGCAGTCCCGGACAGGTGCTTACCTACAATGAGCAGTTCTTC	CASSPGQVLTYNEQFF	TRBV28	16	NA	TRBD1	TRBJ2-1
TGTGCCAGCAGTTATTGGGCAGCAAGCTACGAGCAGTACTTC	CASSYWAASYEQYF	TRBV28	14	NA	NA	TRBJ2-7
TGTGCCAGCAGCTTAGATCGGGGGGGTGGAGAGACCCAGTACTTC	CASSLDRGGGETQYF	TRBV11-2	15	NA	TRBD2	TRBJ2-5
TGTGCCAGTAGGGGAAGGACAGGGAGAAACACCTACGAGCAGTACTTC	CASRGRTGRNTYEQYF	TRBV19	16	NA	TRBD1	TRBJ2-7
TGTGCCACCTGGGGGTTGGGACAGGGGGTAGTAGACTATGGCTACACCTTC	CATWGLGQGVVDYGYTF	TRBV28	17	NA	TRBD1	TRBJ1-2
TGCGCCAGCAGCGAGAGGACTGAGCCAGATACGCAGTATTTT	CASSERTEPDTQYF	TRBV5-1	14	NA	NA	TRBJ2-3
TGTGCCAGCAGCTTAGCTGGAGGGTTGGGTCAGCCCCAGCATTTT	CASSLAGGLGQPQHF	TRBV7-2	15	NA	NA	TRBJ1-5
TGTGCCAGCAGCTTCCGACAGGGGGGTTACAATGAGCAGTTCTTC	CASSFRQGGYNEQFF	TRBV9	15	NA	TRBD1	TRBJ2-1
TGTGCCAGCAGCGGTACAGGGGTTTCGAGCAATCAGCCCCAGCATTTT	CASSGTGVSSNQPQHF	TRBV7-8	16	NA	TRBD1	TRBJ1-5
TGTGCCAGTAGGGGAGCCGCAACTAATGAAAAACTGTTTTTT	CASRGAATNEKLFF	TRBV19	14	NA	NA	TRBJ1-4
TGTGCCAGCGGTGGGACCGCGGGGGCTTCAGCTGCGCAGTATTTT	CASGGTAGASAAQYF	TRBV11-2	15	NA	NA	TRBJ2-3
TGTGCCAGCAGCTTATTTAGTGTCGGGCTAGCGGGAGTCTATGAGCAGTTCTTC	CASSLFSVGLAGVYEQFF	TRBV7-3	18	NA	TRBD2	TRBJ2-1
TGTGCCAGCACCGGATCGGGTGGCACTGAAGCTTTCTTT	CASTGSGGTEAFF	TRBV18	13	NA	NA	TRBJ1-1
TGTGCCAGTAGTTTGGGCCGTTTTAATGAAAAACTGTTTTTT	CASSLGRFNEKLFF	TRBV19	14	NA	NA	TRBJ1-4
TGTGCTAGTGGTTTGGAAGGGGCGGAAGCTTTCTTT	CASGLEGAEAFF	TRBV12-5	12	NA	NA	TRBJ1-1
TGTGCCAGCGGTACCCTAGCGGGAGGGAGGCAGTACTTC	CASGTLAGGRQYF	TRBV6-6	13	NA	TRBD2	TRBJ2-7
TGTGCCAGTAGTATAGATGGGACACGGGCGGGCTACACCTTC	CASSIDGTRAGYTF	TRBV19	14	once	NA	TRBJ1-2
TGCAGCGTTGATCGGCAGAACGGGGGTGGCTACACCTTC	CSVDRQNGGGYTF	TRBV29-1	13	NA	NA	TRBJ1-2
TGTGCCAGCAGCTTAGAAGGACAGTCCTACGAGCAGTACTTC	CASSLEGQSYEQYF	TRBV11-2	14	NA	NA	TRBJ2-7
TGTGCCAGCAGCTTTACTAGGAACCCTAGCTCCTACAATGAGCAGTTCTTC	CASSFTRNPSSYNEQFF	TRBV11-2	17	NA	NA	TRBJ2-1
TGTGCCACCGCGGACAGCCGGACTTTCGGCTACACCTTC	CATADSRTFGYTF	TRBV28	13	NA	NA	TRBJ1-2
TGTGCCATCAGTGGGGGCAGGGGGCCCTATGGCTACACCTTC	CAISGGRGPYGYTF	TRBV10-3	14	NA	TRBD1	TRBJ1-2
TGTGCCAGCAGTTTACTGGAGCAGAAAGAGACCCAGTACTTC	CASSLLEQKETQYF	TRBV28	14	NA	NA	TRBJ2-5
TGTGCCAGCAGCTTCACAGGGGAATATTATGAAAAACTGTTTTTT	CASSFTGEYYEKLFF	TRBV7-2	15	NA	TRBD1	TRBJ1-4
TGTGCCAGCAGTGTTCCCGGGACAGGGCGGTATCAGCCCCAGCATTTT	CASSVPGTGRYQPQHF	TRBV28	16	NA	TRBD1	TRBJ1-5
TGTGCCAGCAGCGTATCCAGCGGAACCGATGGCTACACCTTC	CASSVSSGTDGYTF	TRBV9	14	NA	NA	TRBJ1-2
TGTGCCAGCAGTGGGGGACAGGTCGGCTCTGGGGCCAACGTCCTGACTTTC	CASSGGQVGSGANVLTF	TRBV6-1	17	NA	TRBD1	TRBJ2-6
TGCGCCAGCAGCCAAGTCGGGGGGGAGCTGTTTTTT	CASSQVGGELFF	TRBV4-1	12	few	NA	TRBJ2-2
TGTGCCAGCAGTGATCGGAGCGGGAGAGGCACAGATACGCAGTATTTT	CASSDRSGRGTDTQYF	TRBV6-1	16	NA	TRBD2	TRBJ2-3
TGTGCCAGCAGTTTGATACAGGGGGTGGAAAAACTGTTTTTT	CASSLIQGVEKLFF	TRBV28	14	NA	TRBD1	TRBJ1-4
TGTGCCAGCAGTGTAGCGGGACGGAGCCAAGAGACCCAGTACTTC	CASSVAGRSQETQYF	TRBV6-2/TRBV6-3	15	NA	TRBD2	TRBJ2-5
TGTGCCAGTACCCCCTCCCTGGGCAGGGGAAGCAATCAGCCCCAGCATTTT	CASTPSLGRGSNQPQHF	TRBV19	17	NA	NA	TRBJ1-5
TGTGCCAGCAGGGACAGGGGGACGGGTCAGCCCCAGCATTTT	CASRDRGTGQPQHF	TRBV2	14	NA	TRBD1	TRBJ1-5